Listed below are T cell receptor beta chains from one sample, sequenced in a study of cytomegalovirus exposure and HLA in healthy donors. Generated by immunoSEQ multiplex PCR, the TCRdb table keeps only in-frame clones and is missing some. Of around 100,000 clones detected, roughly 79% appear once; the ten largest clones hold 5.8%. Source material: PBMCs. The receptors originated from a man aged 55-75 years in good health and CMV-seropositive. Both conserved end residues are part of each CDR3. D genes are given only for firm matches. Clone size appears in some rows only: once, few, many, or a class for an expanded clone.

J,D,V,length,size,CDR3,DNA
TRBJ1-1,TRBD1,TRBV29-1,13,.,CSVRGQGSTEAFF,TGCAGCGTTAGGGGACAGGGTAGCACTGAAGCTTTCTTT
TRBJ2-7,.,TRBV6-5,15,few,CASSRLTGGVGEQYF,TGTGCCAGCAGTCGGCTTACAGGGGGGGTTGGCGAGCAGTACTTC
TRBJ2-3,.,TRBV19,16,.,CASSIGWRGRTDTQYF,TGTGCCAGTAGTATAGGATGGCGGGGGCGCACAGATACGCAGTATTTT
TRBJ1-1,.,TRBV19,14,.,CASSIGLRWTEAFF,TGTGCCAGTAGTATCGGACTCCGGTGGACTGAAGCTTTCTTT
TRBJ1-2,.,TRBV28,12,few,CASSNSGRGYTF,TGTGCCAGCAGTAATTCAGGAAGGGGCTACACCTTC
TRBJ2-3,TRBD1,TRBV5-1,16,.,CASSLALQGAGDTQYF,TGCGCCAGCAGCTTGGCCTTACAGGGGGCAGGAGATACGCAGTATTTT
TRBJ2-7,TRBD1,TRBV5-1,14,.,CASSLTGALLPPDF,TGCGCCAGCAGCTTGACAGGGGCTCTTCTTCCCCCCGACTTC
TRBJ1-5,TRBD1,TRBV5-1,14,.,CASSLEGASQPQHF,TGCGCCAGCAGCTTGGAGGGGGCTAGTCAGCCCCAGCATTTT
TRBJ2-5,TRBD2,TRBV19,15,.,CAGRLADPMGETQYF,TGTGCCGGGAGACTAGCGGATCCGATGGGGGAGACCCAGTACTTC
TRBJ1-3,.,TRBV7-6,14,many,CASSHPGSGNTIYF,TGTGCCAGCAGCCACCCGGGGTCGGGAAACACCATATATTTT
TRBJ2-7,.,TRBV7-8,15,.,CASSLAPGRINEQYF,TGTGCCAGCAGCTTAGCGCCAGGGCGTATCAACGAGCAGTACTTC
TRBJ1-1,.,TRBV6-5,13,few,CASSSTGSTEAFF,TGTGCCAGCAGCAGCACAGGGTCCACTGAAGCTTTCTTT
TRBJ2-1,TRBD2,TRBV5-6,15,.,CASSFPAGGLNEQFF,TGTGCCAGCAGCTTCCCAGCGGGGGGGCTTAATGAGCAGTTCTTC
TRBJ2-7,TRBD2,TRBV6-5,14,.,CASSYAAGTSEQYF,TGTGCCAGCAGTTACGCGGCAGGGACTAGCGAGCAGTACTTC
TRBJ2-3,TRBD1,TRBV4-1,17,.,CASSPTPGQGLGDTQYF,TGCGCCAGCAGCCCTACTCCGGGACAGGGGCTGGGGGATACGCAGTATTTT
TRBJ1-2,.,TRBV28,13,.,CASSLVGEVGYTF,TGTGCCAGCAGTTTGGTCGGGGAGGTTGGCTACACCTTC
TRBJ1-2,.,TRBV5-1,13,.,CASSLAQAYGYTF,TGCGCCAGCAGCTTGGCCCAGGCCTATGGCTACACCTTC
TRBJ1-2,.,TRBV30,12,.,CAWAGWNYGYTF,TGTGCCTGGGCAGGGTGGAACTATGGCTACACCTTC
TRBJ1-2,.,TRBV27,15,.,CASSFPGTGEGGYTF,TGTGCCAGCAGTTTCCCCGGTACAGGAGAAGGTGGCTACACCTTC
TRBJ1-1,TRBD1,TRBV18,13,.,CASLRDRDTEAFF,TGTGCCAGCTTACGGGACAGGGACACTGAAGCTTTCTTT
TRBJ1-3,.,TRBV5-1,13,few,CASSLAQGNTIYF,TGCGCCAGCAGCTTGGCCCAGGGAAACACCATATATTTT
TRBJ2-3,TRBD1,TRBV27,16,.,CASSLGTGFGTDTQYF,TGTGCCAGCAGTTTAGGGACAGGTTTCGGCACAGATACGCAGTATTTT
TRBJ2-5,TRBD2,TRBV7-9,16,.,CSSSLDLRGGQETQYF,TGTTCCAGCAGCTTAGATTTGCGGGGGGGCCAAGAGACCCAGTACTTC
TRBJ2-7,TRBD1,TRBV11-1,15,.,CASSLPGQTTYEQYF,TGTGCCAGCAGCTTGCCGGGACAGACCACCTACGAGCAGTACTTC
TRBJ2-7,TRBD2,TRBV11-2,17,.,CASSLVPRAGASEEQYF,TGTGCCAGCAGCTTAGTCCCTCGAGCGGGGGCTTCTGAGGAGCAGTACTTC
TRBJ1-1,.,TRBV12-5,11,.,CASALSGEAFF,TGTGCTAGTGCTCTATCAGGTGAAGCTTTCTTT
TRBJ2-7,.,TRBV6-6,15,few,CASSYEGPSSYEQYF,TGTGCCAGCAGTTACGAGGGCCCGAGCTCCTACGAGCAGTACTTC
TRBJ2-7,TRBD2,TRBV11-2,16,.,CASSFGLAGSSYEQYF,TGTGCCAGCAGTTTTGGACTAGCGGGATCCTCCTACGAGCAGTACTTC
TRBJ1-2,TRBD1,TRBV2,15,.,CASRGQGARPYGYTF,TGTGCCAGCAGGGGACAGGGGGCGAGACCCTATGGCTACACCTTC
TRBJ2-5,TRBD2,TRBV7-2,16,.,CASSSRTSGGVETQYF,TGTGCCAGCAGCTCACGGACTAGCGGGGGGGTGGAGACCCAGTACTTC
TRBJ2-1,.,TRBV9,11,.,CASSYLSEQFF,TGTGCCAGCAGCTATCTCAGTGAGCAGTTCTTC
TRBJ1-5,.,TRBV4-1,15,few,CASSQGRYSNQPQHF,TGCGCCAGCAGCCAAGGCAGATATAGCAATCAGCCCCAGCATTTT
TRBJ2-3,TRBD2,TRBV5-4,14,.,CASTPGGPTDTQYF,TGTGCCAGCACTCCGGGGGGGCCAACAGATACGCAGTATTTT
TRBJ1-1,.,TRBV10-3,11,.,CAISVGREAFF,TGTGCCATCAGTGTTGGCAGGGAAGCTTTCTTT